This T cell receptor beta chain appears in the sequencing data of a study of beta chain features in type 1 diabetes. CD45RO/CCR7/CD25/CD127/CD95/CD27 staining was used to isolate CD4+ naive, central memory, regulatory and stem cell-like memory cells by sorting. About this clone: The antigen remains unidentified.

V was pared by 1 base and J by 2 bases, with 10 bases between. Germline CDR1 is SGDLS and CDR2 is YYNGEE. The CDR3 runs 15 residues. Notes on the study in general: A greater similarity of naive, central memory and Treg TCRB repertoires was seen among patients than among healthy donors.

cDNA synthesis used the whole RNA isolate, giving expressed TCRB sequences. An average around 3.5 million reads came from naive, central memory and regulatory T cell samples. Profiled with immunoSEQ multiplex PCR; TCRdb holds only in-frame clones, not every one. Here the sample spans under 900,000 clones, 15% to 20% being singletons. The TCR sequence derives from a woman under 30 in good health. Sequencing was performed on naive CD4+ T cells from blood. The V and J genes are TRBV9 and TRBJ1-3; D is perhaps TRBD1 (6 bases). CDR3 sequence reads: CASSVRGAAGNTIYF. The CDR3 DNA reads TGTGCCAGCAGCGTAAGGGGGGCGGCTGGAAACACCATATATTTT.